This T cell receptor beta chain was sequenced in a study of post-analysis software for immune sequencing data. Whole-study results and caveats: Clustering by F measure revealed strong co-clustering among samples prepared together in one batch. Higher frequency in patients than in controls was seen for a handful of TRBV segments, with TRBV5-6, TRBV5-1 and TRBV20-1 among them.

The CDR3 consists of 14 residues. CDR1 is MGHDK, CDR2 SYGVNS, per germline. With 6 bases clipped from V and 9 bases from J, the junction kept 5 bases outside the gene matches. Researchers reported that TCR beta cDNA libraries carried unique molecular identifiers. Each batch of roughly 1 to 10 million T cells produced roughly 0.5 million cDNA molecules. TCRdb passed the PCR reads through MiXCR, listing each CDR3 protein once. The data hold roughly 800,000 distinct CDR3 sequences, with 53% observed a single time. Remarks on this clonotype: The antigen is not known.

The clonotype originates from a girl aged 10-17 years with multiple sclerosis. Sequenced sample: blood. This chain joins TRBV25-1 and TRBJ2-1, with 13 positions matching TRBD2. The CDR3 protein is CASSPGLAGTEQFF. CDR3 nucleotide sequence: TGTGCCAGCAGCCCGGGACTAGCGGGAACTGAGCAGTTCTTC.